These 22 T cell receptor beta chains came from one sample sequenced in a study of tumor and adjacent non-tumor tissue in lung cancer. The library came from three nested PCR rounds adapted from ARM-PCR protocols. Via MiXCR, TCRdb re-called the multiplex PCR reads, giving one row per CDR3 protein. The sample shows approximately 100,000 distinct CDR3 sequences, around three fifths of them seen only once. This sample's RNA came from whole unsorted tissue. The normal lung tissue was taken more than 3 cm from the tumor edge. The sequenced material came from distant non-tumor lung tissue. The receptors here all came from a man aged 25-45 years with non-small cell lung cancer.

This clonotype was observed many times. The rearrangement uses TRBV12-3 or TRBV12-4 and TRBJ2-5, with 7 bases aligning to TRBD1. J was trimmed by 5 bases and V by 0 bases; bases with no gene match: 3. The CDR3 contains 14 residues. Here the CDR3 DNA reads TGTGCCAGCAGTTTAGCGCGACAGGGTGAGACCCAGTACTTC. It encodes CASSLARQGETQYF.

There are a few counts of this clonotype. The chain joins TRBV2 to TRBJ1-2; no definite D call. The V gene's germline CDR1 is SNHLY and CDR2 FYNNEI. With 2 bases removed from V and 8 bases from J, the gap between germline ends came to 6 bases. The CDR3 runs 11 residues. The CDR3 nucleotides are TGTGCCAGCAGTGAACAGTACGGCTACACCTTC. As protein: CASSEQYGYTF.

Note on this clonotype: A read error may explain this, as a much larger clone is one base away. This chain connects TRBV5-1 to TRBJ2-2; 11 bases line up with TRBD2. The germline gives CDR1 SGHRS, CDR2 YFSETQ. The CDR3 runs to 14 residues. This CDR3 is CTSHGTSGTGELFF. CDR3 nucleotides: TGCACCAGTCATGGGACTAGCGGCACCGGGGAGCTGTTTTTT.

This clonotype was seen at least ten times. The chain joins TRBV5-4 to TRBJ2-6; perhaps D is TRBD1 or TRBD2 (6 bases each). CDR1 is SGHNT, CDR2 YYREEE, per germline (reference sequence). V was trimmed by 6 bases and J by 2 bases, leaving 12 bases between them. The CDR3 totals 15 residues. DNA for the CDR3: TGTGCCAGCACCCCGGGGGCGCCTGGGGCCAACGTCCTGACTTTC. This codes for CASTPGAPGANVLTF.

Comment on this clonotype: One end of the junction is discordant with germline, which a read error may explain. The chain joins TRBV6-2 or TRBV6-3 to TRBJ1-5; D possibly corresponds to TRBD1 (6 bases). This CDR3 comprises 14 residues. Germline-derived CDR1 and CDR2 are MNHEY and SVGEGT. CDR3 region: CASGVGGWDQPQRF. The CDR3 region has the DNA TGTGCCAGCGGAGTGGGGGGCTGGGATCAGCCCCAGCGTTTT.

Of note for this clonotype: Germline is not matched at one junction end, which may reflect a read error. The chain links TRBV29-1 to TRBJ1-4, with D perhaps TRBD1 (5 bases). This CDR3 region has 12 residues. Germline V CDR1 and CDR2: SQVTM, ANQGSEA. This CDR3 is CSVEGPAGKLLF. For the CDR3, the DNA is TGCAGCGTTGAGGGACCGGCTGGAAAACTGCTTTTT.

Points on this clonotype: Mismatch with germline at one junction end may stem from a read error. The chain joins TRBV6-5 to TRBJ1-1; D not resolved. The CDR3 length is 13 residues. Germline-derived CDR1 and CDR2 are MNHEY and SVGAGI. The CDR3 DNA follows: TGTGCCAACAGTTTCCGAGACGGAATTGAAGCTTTCTTT. Translation: CANSFRDGIEAFF.

As to this clonotype: Mismatch with germline at one junction end may stem from a read error. V usage is TRBV4-3 and J usage is TRBJ2-3, with no clear D. The V gene's germline CDR1 is LGHNA and CDR2 YSLEER. The CDR3 extends over 16 amino acids. In nucleotides, the CDR3 is TGCGCCCGCAGCCAAGTAAAGGATCTGGGCACAAATACGCAGTATTTT. Protein product: CARSQVKDLGTNTQYF.

The rearrangement joins TRBV19 to TRBJ2-7, with TRBD1 identical over 7 bases. The germline CDR1 and CDR2 sequences are LNHDA and SQIVND (reference sequence). The trim removed 5 bases at V and 0 bases at J, leaving 10 bases unmatched. The CDR3 has 16 residues. The CDR3 coding sequence is TGTGCCAGTAGTTCCCCACCGGGACAGAGCTCCTACGAGCAGTACTTC. This codes for CASSSPPGQSSYEQYF.

A remark on this clonotype: One end of the junction fails to match germline, which may point to a read error. The chain is built from TRBV20-1 and TRBJ2-1; TRBD2 aligns across 7 bases. This CDR3 has 14 amino acids. Germline assignment: CDR1 DFQATT and CDR2 SNEGSKA (reference sequence). The CDR3 spells CNARAAGDYNDQFF. As DNA, the CDR3 is TGCAATGCTAGAGCCGCGGGAGACTACAATGATCAGTTCTTC.

Of note for this clonotype: A single base separates this from a much larger clone, so it may be a read error. The chain links TRBV5-1 to TRBJ2-3; no firm D call. In germline, CDR1 is SGHRS, CDR2 YFSETQ. The CDR3 runs 14 residues. The V and J ends lost 3 bases and 6 bases respectively, with 14 bases between them. CDR3 residues: CASSSDIEIDTQYF. The CDR3 DNA reads TGCGCCAGCAGCTCCGACATTGAGATCGATACGCAGTATTTT.

This clonotype was found once. This chain joins TRBV29-1 and TRBJ2-5, with D unclear. In germline, CDR1 is SQVTM, CDR2 ANQGSEA. V lost 5 bases and J 7 bases, leaving 14 bases between the germline ends. The CDR3 has 12 amino acids. CDR3 coding DNA: TGCAGCGTTTACAGTAAGCGAGTGACCCAGTACTTC. This codes for CSVYSKRVTQYF.

This clonotype was picked up many times. The V call is TRBV20-1, the J call TRBJ2-1, with 12 bases aligning to TRBD2. Germline-derived CDR1 and CDR2 are DFQATT and SNEGSKA (reference sequence). This CDR3 spans 14 amino acids. J lost 8 bases, V lost 6 bases, and 8 bases had no gene match. The CDR3 nucleotides read TGCAGTGCAGGACTAGCGGGAACTTTGGATGAGCAGTTCTTC. Its protein is CSAGLAGTLDEQFF.

Turning to this clonotype: Given the absence of the conserved phenylalanine or tryptophan at the CDR3 end, a read error is likely. The chain is built from TRBV29-1 and TRBJ2-7; the match to TRBD1 covers 10 bases. The CDR3 contains 15 residues. The J segment lost 3 bases and the V segment lost 6 bases, leaving 11 bases of the junction unmatched. Germline CDR1 SQVTM, CDR2 ANQGSEA. The CDR3 DNA follows: TGCAGCGTCGGAGACTCGGGACAGGGGTTCTACGAGCAGTACTCC. It is translated as CSVGDSGQGFYEQYS.

Ten or more counts support this clonotype. The chain couples TRBV12-3 or TRBV12-4 to TRBJ1-3; D ambiguous. This CDR3 spans 12 amino acids. V was shortened by 1 base and J by 8 bases, with 6 bases between the two germline ends. The CDR3 loop is CASSLGFDTIYF. The CDR3 DNA follows: TGTGCCAGCAGTTTAGGTTTTGACACCATATATTTT.

Concerning this clonotype itself: One junction end disagrees with the germline gene, perhaps due to a read error. The rearrangement joins TRBV11-2 to TRBJ2-1; D ambiguous. Germline lookup yields CDR1 SGHAT and CDR2 FQNNGV. The CDR3 has 19 amino acids. This CDR3 reads CANSLVGWASGSTYNEQFF. CDR3 bases: TGTGCCAACAGCTTAGTAGGGTGGGCCTCTGGAAGCACCTACAATGAGCAGTTCTTC.

The chain carries TRBV11-2 and TRBJ1-1; 7 bases agree with TRBD1. Germline CDR1 is SGHAT and CDR2 is FQNNGV. The CDR3 covers 14 residues. Germline trimming cut 10 bases from V and 3 bases from J; bases unmatched to any gene: 11. The CDR3 here is CATEGQPLDTEAFF. The CDR3 bases are TGTGCCACTGAGGGACAGCCCCTGGACACTGAAGCTTTCTTT.

The sample holds a few counts of this clonotype. This chain joins TRBV11-2 and TRBJ2-7; D is ambiguous. V lost 0 bases and J 6 bases, leaving 18 bases between the germline ends. This CDR3 spans 16 amino acids. CDR1 SGHAT and CDR2 FQNNGV come from the germline V gene. In DNA form, the CDR3 reads TGTGCCAGCAGCTTAGAGTGGGGATTAGAGTATGGCGAGCAGTACTTC. Encoded protein: CASSLEWGLEYGEQYF.

For this clonotype: At one end the junction does not follow the germline gene, possibly because of a read error. The chain has TRBV11-2 and TRBJ2-1; D perhaps matches TRBD2 (6 bases). The germline V gene has CDR1 SGHAT and CDR2 FQNNGV. The CDR3 is made up of 14 amino acids. CDR3 sequence reads: CVSASRAGNNGQFF. The CDR3 DNA reads TGTGTCAGCGCCTCCAGAGCGGGTAATAATGGGCAGTTCTTC.

Regarding this clonotype: A read error may account for a junction end that differs from germline. The chain employs TRBV11-2 and TRBJ2-1; no definite D call. The CDR3 has 14 residues. Germline V lookup: CDR1 SGHAT, CDR2 FQNNGV. The CDR3 loop reads CASGSRPITNEQFF. CDR3 bases: TGTGCCAGTGGCTCGAGACCCATCACTAATGAACAGTTCTTC.

This chain uses TRBV29-1 with TRBJ2-3, with D perhaps TRBD1 (5 bases). This CDR3 comprises 12 residues. Trimming cost V 4 bases and J 5 bases, with 10 bases left between them. Germline CDR1 and CDR2: SQVTM and ANQGSEA. This CDR3 is CSVVTGQDTQYF. Written as DNA, the CDR3 is TGCAGCGTTGTTACAGGTCAAGATACGCAGTATTTT.

This clonotype was recorded once. This sequence may be a read error, since a much larger clone differs from it by one base. Likely a read error: the CDR3 ends without its conserved phenylalanine or tryptophan. This sequence joins TRBV12-5 and TRBJ2-7; 8 bases agree with TRBD1. The CDR3 has 15 residues. CDR1 and CDR2 from the germline V gene are LGHNT and FRNRAP. CDR3 sequence: CAGGFWDRQTYEQYY. The CDR3 DNA reads TGTGCTGGTGGTTTCTGGGACAGGCAAACCTACGAGCAGTACTAC.